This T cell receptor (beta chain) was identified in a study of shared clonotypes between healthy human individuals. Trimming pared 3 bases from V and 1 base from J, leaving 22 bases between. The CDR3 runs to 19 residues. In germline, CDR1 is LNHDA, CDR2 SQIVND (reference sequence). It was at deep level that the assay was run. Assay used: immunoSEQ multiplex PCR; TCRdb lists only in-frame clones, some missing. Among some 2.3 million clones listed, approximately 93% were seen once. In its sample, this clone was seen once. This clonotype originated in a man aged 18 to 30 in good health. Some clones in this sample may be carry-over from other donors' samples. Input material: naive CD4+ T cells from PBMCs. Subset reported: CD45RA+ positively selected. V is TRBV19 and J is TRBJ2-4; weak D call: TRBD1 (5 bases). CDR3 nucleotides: TGTGCCAGTAGTATTCCCGGACATCATCGTGACGGGGCCAAAAACATTCAGTACTTC. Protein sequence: CASSIPGHHRDGAKNIQYF.